The present T cell receptor beta chain was sequenced within a study of T-cell memory formation after mild COVID-19. The CDR3 sequence is 15 residues long. Trimming cost V 5 bases and J 0 bases, with 14 bases left between them. Germline V lookup: CDR1 SQVTM, CDR2 ANQGSEA. TCRdb fed the 5' RACE reads into MiXCR, producing one record per CDR3 protein. The sample holds approximately 430,000 distinct CDR3 sequences, around a quarter seen once. This TCR was recovered from an adult woman who had mild COVID-19 (a few samples of this study predate the infection). Cell type and time point are not known. The sample consisted of PBMCs or a T cell subset sorted from them (not recorded which). The chain carries TRBV29-1 and TRBJ2-4; TRBD1 might be the D (5 bases). CDR3 amino acids: CSVIEGDIAKNIQYF. The CDR3 DNA sequence: TGCAGCGTTATAGAAGGGGATATAGCCAAAAACATTCAGTACTTC.